Here is one T cell receptor (beta chain) with its context. Its antigen remains unidentified. This sample was included in a study of T cell responses to AZD1222 COVID-19 vaccine. Study conclusions and caveats: Reports indicate that nearly half of spike-specific TCRs are directed at unmutated variant regions. Most donors were white British and more were female, and clonal diversity was possibly underestimated. Repertoires were collected only later (after the peak T cell response had occurred). Spike was spanned by vaccine-associated CD4 TCRs, with dominance at 160-218 and 743-854.

TCRdb's table, derived via immunoSEQ multiplex PCR, lists solely in-frame clones and lacks some. The profile covers about 160,000 clones, with roughly 90% appearing a single time and approximately 4.8% taken by the ten largest. Material: peripheral blood, obtained on day 0 of AZD1222 vaccination. This receptor was obtained from an adult in good health.

The CDR3 reads CASRYGRPTGELFF. CDR3 coding DNA: TGTGCCAGCAGATACGGGAGGCCCACCGGGGAGCTGTTTTTT. The rearrangement joins TRBV7-2 to TRBJ2-2; TRBD2 aligns across 7 bases. Germline trimming cut 6 bases from V and 4 bases from J; bases unmatched to any gene: 5. The CDR3 length is 14 residues. The germline gives CDR1 SGHTA, CDR2 FQGNSA.